This TCR beta chain was obtained from a study of beta chain features in type 1 diabetes. Trimming cost V 5 bases and J 4 bases, with 11 bases left between them. CDR3 length: 13 residues. Germline V gene data show CDR1 as SGHNT and CDR2 as YYREEE (reference sequence). Each of the sorted populations had a purity greater than 98%. Expressed TCRB transcripts got sequenced, as all isolated RNA was reverse transcribed. The data were produced by immunoSEQ multiplex PCR, yet TCRdb's version contains in-frame clones alone and is incomplete. The table includes roughly 370,000 clones, around 13% detected once. The study's findings and limits: Type 1 diabetes patients had moderately but significantly shorter TCRB CDR3s in all four CD4+ subsets. Across patients, naive, central memory and Treg TCRB repertoires exhibited apparently greater similarity than was observed across healthy donors.

Points on this clone: The antigen is not known.

The sample consisted of naive CD4+ T cells from blood. This chain joins TRBV5-4 and TRBJ2-3; no clear D gene. This receptor was identified in a man aged 30 to 45 in good health. The CDR3 nucleotides read TGTGCCAGCAGACCCATGCCTTCAGATACGCAGTATTTT. This gives the protein CASRPMPSDTQYF.